One T cell receptor beta chain is described in this entry. Its cognate antigen has yet to be identified. No qualities accompany the bases; no much larger clone lies one base away. Library construction relied on the immunoSEQ multiplex PCR assay. Held by TCRdb, this immuneACCESS table contains in-frame sequences only and omits some clones. Under half of the omission traces to an unresolved V gene where checked; the cause of the rest is unknown. In all, the sample holds 7,000 to 9,500 clones, and approximately 74% of those were seen once. Approximately 1.1% of the sample comes from the top ten. Trimming takes 3 bases from V and 4 bases from J, and the germline ends sit 15 bases apart. CDR1 and CDR2, per the germline V gene, are MGHDK and SYGVNS. From the cysteine up to the phenylalanine, the CDR3 has a length of 15 residues. Just the 45-base CDR3 DNA is kept, in frame starting at base 1. The data were obtained in a study of cutaneous CD30+ T cell lymphoproliferative disorder and hepatitis E listed by TCRdb under 2018.

Sequenced sample: blood. The receptor was derived from a human donor with a cutaneous T cell lymphoproliferative disorder associated with hepatitis E virus. The chain employs TRBV25-1 and TRBJ1-2, with a weak D call of TRBD1 (5 bases match). The base sequence is TGTGCCAGCAGTGATGGAGGTGGGGGAAGCTATGGCTACACCTTC. It translates to CASSDGGGGSYGYTF.